The 3 T cell receptor beta chains presented below share a single source sample, sequenced in a study of spatial heterogeneity in lung cancer. Regarding the study as a whole: In tumors, expanded intratumoral alpha and beta TCR counts tracked mutation counts.

TCRdb processed the 5' RACE reads anew with MiXCR; each CDR3 protein has one entry. This table holds 12,000 or so distinct CDR3 sequences, more than 12% found once. Time point: sample taken at primary tumor resection. These TCRs' antigens remain unknown. The sample consisted of lung tumor tissue, taken at surgery. These receptors were collected from a male donor with early-stage non-small cell lung cancer.

This clonotype has ten or more counts. The DNA for the CDR3 is TGTGCCAGCAGTGTTGGGACTAGCGACTACAATGAGCAGTTCTTC. Translation gives CASSVGTSDYNEQFF. The chain employs TRBV2 and TRBJ2-1; 10 bases line up with TRBD2. The CDR3 extends over 15 amino acids. CDR1 is SNHLY, CDR2 FYNNEI, per germline. With 4 bases clipped from V and 3 bases from J, the junction kept 3 bases outside the gene matches.

Here the CDR3 reads CASSSGFQDSPLHF. The CDR3 region has the DNA TGTGCCAGCAGTTCAGGATTTCAAGATTCACCCCTCCACTTT. The chain joins TRBV28 to TRBJ1-6; D is undetermined. The CDR3 runs to 14 residues. Germline loops: CDR1 MDHEN, CDR2 SYDVKM. V lost 4 bases to trimming and J lost 8 bases, with 12 bases between them.

This clonotype was observed a single time. The chain couples TRBV5-5 to TRBJ1-6, with TRBD1 as a possible D gene (5 bases). Germline CDR1 SGHKS, CDR2 YYEKEE (reference sequence). This CDR3 is 14 amino acids long. Trimming left V 5 bases short and J 14 bases short, with 20 bases between. CDR3 sequence reads: CASSFWQGDGSLHF. The CDR3 region has the DNA TGTGCCAGCAGTTTCTGGCAGGGCGATGGGTCCCTCCACTTT.